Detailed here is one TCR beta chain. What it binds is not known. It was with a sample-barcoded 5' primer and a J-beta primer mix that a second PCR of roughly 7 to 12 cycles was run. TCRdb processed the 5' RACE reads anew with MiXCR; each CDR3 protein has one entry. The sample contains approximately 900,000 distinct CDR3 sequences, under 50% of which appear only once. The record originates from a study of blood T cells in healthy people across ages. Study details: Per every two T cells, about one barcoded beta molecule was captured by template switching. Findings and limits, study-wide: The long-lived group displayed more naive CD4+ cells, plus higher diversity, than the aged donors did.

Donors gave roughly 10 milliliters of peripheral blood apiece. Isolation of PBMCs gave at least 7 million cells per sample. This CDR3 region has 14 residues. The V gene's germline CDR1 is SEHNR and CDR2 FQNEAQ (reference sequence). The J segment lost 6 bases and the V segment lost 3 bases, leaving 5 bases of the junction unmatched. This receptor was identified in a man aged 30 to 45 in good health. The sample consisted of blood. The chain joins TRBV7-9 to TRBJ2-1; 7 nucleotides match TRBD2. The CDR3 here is CASSFRDYPNEQFF. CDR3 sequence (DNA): TGTGCCAGCAGCTTCCGGGACTACCCCAATGAGCAGTTCTTC.